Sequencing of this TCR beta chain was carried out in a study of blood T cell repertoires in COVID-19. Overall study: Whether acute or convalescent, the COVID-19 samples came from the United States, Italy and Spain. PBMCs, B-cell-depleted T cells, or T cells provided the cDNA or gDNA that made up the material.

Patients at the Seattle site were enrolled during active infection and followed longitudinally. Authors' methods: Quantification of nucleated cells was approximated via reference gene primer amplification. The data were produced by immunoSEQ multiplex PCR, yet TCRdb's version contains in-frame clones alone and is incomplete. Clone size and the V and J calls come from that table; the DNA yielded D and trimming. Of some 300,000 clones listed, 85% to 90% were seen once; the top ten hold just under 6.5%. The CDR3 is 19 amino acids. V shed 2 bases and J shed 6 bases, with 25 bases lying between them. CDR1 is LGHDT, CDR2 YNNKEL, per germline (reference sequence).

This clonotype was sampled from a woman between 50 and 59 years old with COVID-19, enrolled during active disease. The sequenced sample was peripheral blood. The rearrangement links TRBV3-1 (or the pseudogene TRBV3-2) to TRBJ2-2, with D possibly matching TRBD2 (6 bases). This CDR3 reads CASSQLSEEGNLKSGELFF. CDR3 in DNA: TGTGCCAGCAGCCAACTTTCCGAGGAGGGGAATCTAAAGTCCGGGGAGCTGTTTTTT.